The 26 T cell receptor beta chains presented below share a single source sample, sequenced in a study of blood T cells in healthy people across ages. The second PCR ran about 6 to 12 cycles with a sample-barcoded 5' primer and J-beta primers. MiXCR, run by TCRdb on the 5' RACE reads, gives a single entry per CDR3 protein. This sample yields 1.4 million or so distinct CDR3 sequences, of which roughly two fifths are seen a single time; more than 4% belongs to the top ten. Sample: blood. These TCRs come from a woman younger than 35 in good health.

This clonotype has just a few counts. The chain employs TRBV7-9 and TRBJ2-7; weak D call: TRBD1 (6 bases). CDR3 length equals 14 residues. CDR1 is SEHNR, CDR2 FQNEAQ, per germline (reference sequence). The V end was cut by 5 bases, the J end by 0 bases, with 11 bases between. The DNA of the CDR3 is TGTGCCAGCAGCCACCGGACAGTCTCCTACGAGCAGTACTTC. This translates into CASSHRTVSYEQYF.

J is TRBJ2-3 and V is TRBV28, with 9 bases lining up with TRBD2. Losses at the gene ends were 2 bases for V and 6 bases for J; bases not matched to a gene: 6. The germline V gene has CDR1 MDHEN and CDR2 SYDVKM. The CDR3 totals 15 residues. The CDR3 region has the DNA TGTGCCAGCAGTTTAGCTAGCGGGGTGATCGATACGCAGTATTTT. Translated: CASSLASGVIDTQYF.

This clonotype was counted between two and nine times. The rearrangement joins TRBV7-9 to TRBJ1-2, with 9 bases lining up with TRBD1. Trimming at V came to 3 bases and at J to 10 bases, leaving 6 bases not matched to a gene. The CDR3 loop spans 13 amino acids. Germline CDR1 is SEHNR and CDR2 is FQNEAQ (reference sequence). The CDR3 spells CASSFTGGIDYTF. CDR3 sequence (DNA): TGTGCCAGCAGCTTCACAGGGGGCATTGACTACACCTTC.

This clonotype appeared once. This chain connects TRBV7-2 to TRBJ2-7; perhaps D is TRBD1 or TRBD2 (5 bases each). This CDR3 contains 16 residues. CDR1 is SGHTA, CDR2 FQGNSA, per germline. Trimming left V 2 bases short and J 7 bases short, with 21 bases between. The CDR3 here is CASSLRITGRGYEQYF. The CDR3 DNA sequence: TGTGCCAGCAGCTTAAGGATCACAGGACGGGGATATGAGCAGTACTTC.

The CDR3 nucleotides read TGCGCCAGCCAACAGGCCGGGGGAGTTAACTATGGCTACACCTTC. Translation: CASQQAGGVNYGYTF. The chain is built from TRBV4-3 and TRBJ1-2; a weak D match, TRBD1 (5 bases). Germline V CDR1 and CDR2: LGHNA, YSLEER. This CDR3 has 15 residues. Trimming removed 8 bases from V and 1 base from J, with 17 bases in between.

V is TRBV7-2 and J is TRBJ2-3, with D tentatively TRBD1 or TRBD2 (7 bases each). CDR1 and CDR2 (germline): SGHTA, FQGNSA. Trimming shortened V by 5 bases and J by 9 bases, and 18 bases separated the two germline ends. The CDR3 extends over 14 amino acids. The CDR3 sequence is CASSPRRQGGTQYF. The DNA for the CDR3 is TGTGCCAGCAGCCCACGACGACAGGGAGGGACGCAGTATTTT.

This clonotype showed up just a few times. This sequence joins TRBV29-1 and TRBJ2-3, with D maybe TRBD1 (6 bases). V gave up 4 bases and J gave up 1 base, with 12 bases separating them. CDR3 length: 14 residues. From germline, CDR1 is SQVTM and CDR2 ANQGSEA. CDR3 region: CSVVNRAGTDTQYF. In DNA, the CDR3 is TGCAGCGTTGTGAACAGGGCGGGCACAGATACGCAGTATTTT.

The rearrangement joins TRBV10-3 to TRBJ2-7, with 7 bases that match TRBD1. The length of the CDR3 is 14 residues. From germline, CDR1 is ENHRY and CDR2 SYGVKD. Trimming cost V 6 bases and J 0 bases; bases outside gene matches: 5. DNA of the CDR3: TGTGCCATCAGAAAAGACAGGGACTCCTACGAGCAGTACTTC. This gives the protein CAIRKDRDSYEQYF.

On this clonotype itself: The junction does not match germline at one end; this may be a read error. The chain combines TRBV29-1 with TRBJ2-3, with 11 nucleotides matching TRBD2. Per germline, CDR1 SQVTM and CDR2 ANQGSEA. The CDR3 is made up of 14 amino acids. CDR3 bases: TGCAGCGTGTCCGGGACTAGCGGTTCAGATGCGCAGTATTTT. It translates to CSVSGTSGSDAQYF.

The gene calls are TRBV2 and TRBJ2-1, with 7 bases fitting TRBD2. After removal of 5 bases from V and 5 bases from J, the junction contained 6 bases not matched to a gene. Germline-derived CDR1 and CDR2 are SNHLY and FYNNEI. The CDR3 covers 14 residues. CDR3: CASSFTTSNNEQFF. The CDR3 DNA follows: TGTGCCAGCAGTTTCACGACTAGCAACAATGAGCAGTTCTTC.

This rearrangement joins TRBV11-2 to TRBJ2-1; D is unresolved. Trimming stripped 1 base from V and 2 bases from J, with 12 bases between. The CDR3 totals 16 residues. Germline V gives CDR1 SGHAT, CDR2 FQNNGV. In DNA form, the CDR3 reads TGTGCCAGCAGCTTAGGGAATCGAAATCCCTACAATGAGCAGTTCTTC. Amino acids: CASSLGNRNPYNEQFF.

The chain has TRBV27 and TRBJ2-1; D gene ambiguous. This CDR3 has 14 amino acids. Germline V gene lookup returns CDR1 MNHEY and CDR2 SMNVEV (reference sequence). The V end lost 4 bases, the J end lost 4 bases, and 11 bases lay between the germline ends. Here the CDR3 reads CASSSYQNYNEQFF. In DNA, the CDR3 is TGTGCCAGCAGTTCCTACCAGAATTACAATGAGCAGTTCTTC.

This clonotype was recorded only once. V is TRBV10-3 and J is TRBJ2-4; D is perhaps TRBD2 (6 bases). The DNA end is a closer match to TRBJ2-7, so the J assignment may be wrong. This CDR3 region has 12 residues. Germline CDR1 is ENHRY and CDR2 is SYGVKD. The CDR3 loop is CAQGGTTYEQYF. The DNA for the CDR3 is TGTGCCCAGGGCGGGACGACCTACGAGCAGTACTTC.

The chain carries TRBV25-1 and TRBJ1-1, with 8 bases aligning to TRBD1. From germline, CDR1 is MGHDK and CDR2 SYGVNS. This CDR3 comprises 15 residues. Germline trimming cut 1 base from V and 4 bases from J; bases unmatched to any gene: 5. The CDR3 DNA reads TGTGCCAGCAGTGAATCGAGACAGGGGTCCACTGAAGCTTTCTTT. Translating gives CASSESRQGSTEAFF.

This clonotype was seen many times. The chain couples TRBV27 to TRBJ2-1; D may be TRBD1 (5 bases). Germline loops: CDR1 MNHEY, CDR2 SMNVEV (reference sequence). V lost 3 bases to trimming and J lost 5 bases, with 8 bases between them. The CDR3 extends over 13 amino acids. CDR3 protein: CASSFGQNNEQFF. The CDR3 DNA sequence: TGTGCCAGCAGTTTCGGACAAAACAATGAGCAGTTCTTC.

The V call is TRBV21-1, the J call TRBJ1-4. TRBV21-1 corresponds to a pseudogene. CDR3 length: 13 amino acids. The CDR3 here is CASSKEYQRRLFF. Written as DNA, the CDR3 is TGTGCCAGCAGCAAAGAATATCAGCGGAGACTGTTTTTT.

This clonotype was counted only a few times. The chain carries TRBV6-2 or TRBV6-3 and TRBJ2-3, with no clear D. Germline CDR1 is MNHEY and CDR2 is SVGEGT. The CDR3 has 13 residues. With 2 bases removed from V and 10 bases from J, the gap between germline ends came to 13 bases. CDR3 sequence reads: CASSYPTRSAQYF. Here the CDR3 DNA reads TGTGCCAGCAGTTACCCGACAAGATCTGCGCAGTATTTT.

The genes are TRBV14 and TRBJ1-1, with unresolved D. The germline V gene has CDR1 SGHDN and CDR2 FVKESK. V lost 4 bases, J lost 3 bases, and 12 bases lay in between. The CDR3 consists of 14 residues. The CDR3 DNA follows: TGTGCCAGCAGCCGGGGTGGTTGGGACACTGAAGCTTTCTTT. Residues: CASSRGGWDTEAFF.

This clonotype was observed a few times. V usage is TRBV5-1 and J usage is TRBJ2-3, with D maybe TRBD2 (5 bases). This CDR3 contains 14 residues. Trimming stripped 6 bases from V and 0 bases from J, with 11 bases between. Germline CDR1 is SGHRS and CDR2 is YFSETQ. CDR3 nucleotides: TGCGCCAGCACAGCGGAATCTAGCACAGATACGCAGTATTTT. This encodes CASTAESSTDTQYF.

The gene calls are TRBV9 and TRBJ1-1; D remains ambiguous. V was clipped by 0 bases and J by 7 bases, with 7 bases between them. The CDR3 is 12 residues long. Germline V CDR1 and CDR2: SGDLS, YYNGEE. The CDR3 sequence is CASSVDGFEAFF. The CDR3 bases are TGTGCCAGCAGCGTAGACGGGTTTGAAGCTTTCTTT.

The J gene is TRBJ1-5, the V gene TRBV6-4; possibly TRBD1 for D (6 bases). This CDR3 region has 17 residues. Germline V lookup: CDR1 MRHNA, CDR2 SNTAGT. Trimming left V 1 base short and J 0 bases short, with 13 bases between. The CDR3 bases are TGTGCCAGCAGTGACTGTGACAGGAAGATTAGCAATCAGCCCCAGCATTTT. Residues: CASSDCDRKISNQPQHF.

The rearrangement links TRBV4-1 to TRBJ2-1; D call uncertain. V lost 3 bases and J 3 bases, leaving 6 bases between the germline ends. Germline loops: CDR1 MGHRA, CDR2 YSYEKL. The CDR3 spans 13 residues. As DNA, the CDR3 is TGCGCCAGCAGCCACCCCCGCTACAATGAGCAGTTCTTC. As protein: CASSHPRYNEQFF.

The CDR3 spells CAIRPALTEANEQFF. CDR3 DNA: TGTGCCATCAGACCCGCGTTGACAGAGGCCAATGAGCAGTTCTTC. The gene calls are TRBV10-3 and TRBJ2-1, with D perhaps matching TRBD1 (5 bases). The CDR3 has 15 residues. Germline V lookup: CDR1 ENHRY, CDR2 SYGVKD. Trimming stripped 6 bases from V and 6 bases from J, with 18 bases between.

The chain carries TRBV24-1 and TRBJ2-1; D not certain. The CDR3 has 14 residues. The ends were cut back, 5 bases at V and 0 bases at J, with 7 bases in the middle. Germline CDR1 KGHDR, CDR2 SFDVKD. The CDR3 is CATSGTGSYNEQFF. In DNA, the CDR3 is TGTGCCACCAGTGGTACGGGCTCCTACAATGAGCAGTTCTTC.

V is TRBV7-9 and J is TRBJ2-5, with D uncertain. V was shortened by 8 bases and J by 5 bases, with 15 bases between the two germline ends. The CDR3 sequence is 13 residues long. CDR1 is SEHNR, CDR2 FQNEAQ, per germline (reference sequence). Written as DNA, the CDR3 is TGTGCCAGCGACATGCGGCTAGAGGAGACCCAGTACTTC. It translates to CASDMRLEETQYF.

The gene calls are TRBV12-3 or TRBV12-4 and TRBJ1-4; no clear D gene. V lost 7 bases and J 7 bases, leaving 19 bases between the germline ends. CDR3 length: 15 amino acids. CDR3 protein: CASKPGSGEGEKLFF. CDR3 sequence (DNA): TGTGCCAGCAAACCGGGGTCCGGGGAGGGTGAAAAACTGTTTTTT.